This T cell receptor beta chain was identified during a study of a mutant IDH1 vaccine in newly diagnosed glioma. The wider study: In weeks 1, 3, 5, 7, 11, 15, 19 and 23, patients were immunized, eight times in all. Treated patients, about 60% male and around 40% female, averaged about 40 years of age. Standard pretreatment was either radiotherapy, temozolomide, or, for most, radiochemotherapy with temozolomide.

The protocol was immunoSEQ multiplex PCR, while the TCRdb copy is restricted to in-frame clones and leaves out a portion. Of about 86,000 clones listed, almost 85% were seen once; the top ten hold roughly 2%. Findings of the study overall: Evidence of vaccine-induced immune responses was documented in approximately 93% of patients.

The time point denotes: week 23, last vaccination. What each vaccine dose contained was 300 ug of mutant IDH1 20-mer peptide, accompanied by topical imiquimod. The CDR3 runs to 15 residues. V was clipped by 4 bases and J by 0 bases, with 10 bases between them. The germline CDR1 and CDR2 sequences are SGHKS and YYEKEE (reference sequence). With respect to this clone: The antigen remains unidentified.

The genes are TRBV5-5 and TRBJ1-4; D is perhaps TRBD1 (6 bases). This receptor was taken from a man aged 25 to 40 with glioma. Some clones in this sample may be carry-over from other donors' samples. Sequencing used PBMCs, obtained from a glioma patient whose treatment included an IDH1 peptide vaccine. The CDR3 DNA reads TGTGCCAGCAGCATACAGGGACCAACTAATGAAAAACTGTTTTTT. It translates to CASSIQGPTNEKLFF.